This TCR beta chain was obtained from a study of blood T cell repertoires in COVID-19. Overall study context: Donors in the United States, Italy and Spain gave samples during acute or convalescent COVID-19. PBMCs, B-cell-depleted T cells, or T cells provided the cDNA or gDNA that made up the material.

Per the germline V gene, CDR1 is SNHLY and CDR2 is FYNNEI. This CDR3 is 15 amino acids long. Trimming left V 6 bases short and J 2 bases short, with 15 bases between. In this sample, this clone turned up a few times. Per the authors' pipeline: Estimation of nucleated cell counts relied on the amplification of reference gene primers. Clones were read by immunoSEQ multiplex PCR, and TCRdb kept only the in-frame ones, dropping some. The V and J calls and clone size come from that table; D and trimming were worked out from the DNA. This repertoire shows roughly 160,000 clones, 82% found once; its top ten account for about 11%.

This chain uses TRBV2 with TRBJ2-3; tentatively, D is TRBD2 (6 bases). The clonotype was recovered from a woman of 80 years or more with active or convalescent COVID-19. Sequencing was done on a sample of peripheral blood. CDR3 in amino acids: CASRPFGTVTDTQYF. The DNA for the CDR3 is TGTGCCAGCAGGCCATTCGGGACTGTCACAGATACGCAGTATTTT.